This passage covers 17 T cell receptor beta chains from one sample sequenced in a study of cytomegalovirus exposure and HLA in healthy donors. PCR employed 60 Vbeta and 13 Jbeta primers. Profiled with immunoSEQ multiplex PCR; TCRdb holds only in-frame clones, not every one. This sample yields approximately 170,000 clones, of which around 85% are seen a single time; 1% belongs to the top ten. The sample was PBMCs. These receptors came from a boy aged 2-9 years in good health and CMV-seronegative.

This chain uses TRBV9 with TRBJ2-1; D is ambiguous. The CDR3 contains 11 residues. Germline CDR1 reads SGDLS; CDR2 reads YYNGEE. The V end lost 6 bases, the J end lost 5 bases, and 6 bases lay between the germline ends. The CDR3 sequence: CASTSDNEQFF. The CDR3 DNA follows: TGTGCCAGCACCTCGGACAATGAGCAGTTCTTC.

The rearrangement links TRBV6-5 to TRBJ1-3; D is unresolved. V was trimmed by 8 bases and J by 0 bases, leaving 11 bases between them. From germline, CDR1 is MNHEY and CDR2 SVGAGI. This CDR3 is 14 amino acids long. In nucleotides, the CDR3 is TGTGCCAGCCTTGATCGGGGCTCTGGAAACACCATATATTTT. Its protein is CASLDRGSGNTIYF.

CDR3 nucleotide sequence: TGTGCCAGCAGCACACGACTAGCGGGGGACCAAGAGACCCAGTACTTC. This encodes CASSTRLAGDQETQYF. The rearrangement uses TRBV7-6 and TRBJ2-5; 12 bases map to TRBD2. CDR1 SGHVS and CDR2 FNYEAQ come from the germline V gene. V trimming: 5 bases; J trimming: 0 bases; junction bases outside the gene matches: 4. The CDR3 covers 16 residues.

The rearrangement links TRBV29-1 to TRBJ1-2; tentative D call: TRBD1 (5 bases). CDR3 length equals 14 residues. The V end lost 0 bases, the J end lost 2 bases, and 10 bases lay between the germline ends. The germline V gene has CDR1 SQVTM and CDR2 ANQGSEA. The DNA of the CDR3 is TGCAGCGTTGAAGACTTCGGGGGGAACTATGGCTACACCTTC. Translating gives CSVEDFGGNYGYTF. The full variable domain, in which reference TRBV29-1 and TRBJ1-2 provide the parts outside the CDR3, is SAVISQKPSRDICQRGTSLTIQCQVDSQVTMMFWYRQQPGQSLTLIATANQGSEATYESGFVIDKFPISRPNLTFSTLTVSNMSPEDSSIYLCSVEDFGGNYGYTFGSGTRLTVV.

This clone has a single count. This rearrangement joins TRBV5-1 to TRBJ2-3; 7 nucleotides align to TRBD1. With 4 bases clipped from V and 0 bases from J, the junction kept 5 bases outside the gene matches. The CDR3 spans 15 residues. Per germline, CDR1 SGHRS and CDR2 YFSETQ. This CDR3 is CASSRDSYSTDTQYF. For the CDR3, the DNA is TGCGCCAGCAGCCGGGACAGCTACAGCACAGATACGCAGTATTTT.

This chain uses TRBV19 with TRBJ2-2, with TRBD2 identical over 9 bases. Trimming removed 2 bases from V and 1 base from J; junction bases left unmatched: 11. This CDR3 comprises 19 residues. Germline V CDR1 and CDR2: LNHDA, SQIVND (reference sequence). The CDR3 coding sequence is TGTGCCAGTAGTATACGTGCGGGAGGGAGGATGCTGAACACCGGGGAGCTGTTTTTT. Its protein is CASSIRAGGRMLNTGELFF.

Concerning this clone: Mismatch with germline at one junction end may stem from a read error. This CDR3 is CASSEGLASHEQYF. The DNA for the CDR3 is TGTGCCAGCAGTGAGGGACTAGCCTCCCACGAGCAGTACTTC. The rearrangement links TRBV27 to TRBJ2-7; TRBD2 aligns across 9 bases. Germline CDR1 MNHEY, CDR2 SMNVEV (reference sequence). The CDR3 has 14 residues.

This CDR3 is CASSGPGQTNSPLHF. The CDR3 DNA follows: TGTGCCAGCAGCGGTCCGGGACAAACGAATTCACCCCTCCACTTT. The rearrangement joins TRBV9 to TRBJ1-6; D possibly corresponds to TRBD1 (6 bases). CDR1 SGDLS and CDR2 YYNGEE come from the germline V gene. Between the trimmed V and J ends, which lost 3 bases and 7 bases, there was a span of 14 bases. CDR3 length: 15 amino acids.

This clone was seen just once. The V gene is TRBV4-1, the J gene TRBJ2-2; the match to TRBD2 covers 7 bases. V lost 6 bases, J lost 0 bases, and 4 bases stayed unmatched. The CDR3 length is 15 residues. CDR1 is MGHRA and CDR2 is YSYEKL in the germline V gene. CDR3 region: CASSPSGANTGELFF. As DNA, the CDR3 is TGCGCCAGCAGTCCCAGCGGGGCGAACACCGGGGAGCTGTTTTTT.

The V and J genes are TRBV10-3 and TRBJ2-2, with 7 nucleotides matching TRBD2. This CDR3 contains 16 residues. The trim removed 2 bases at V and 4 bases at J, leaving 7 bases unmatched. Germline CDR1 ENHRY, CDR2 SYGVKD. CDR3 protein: CAISEGRESGTGELFF. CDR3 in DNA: TGTGCCATCAGTGAGGGGCGGGAGAGCGGCACCGGGGAGCTGTTTTTT.

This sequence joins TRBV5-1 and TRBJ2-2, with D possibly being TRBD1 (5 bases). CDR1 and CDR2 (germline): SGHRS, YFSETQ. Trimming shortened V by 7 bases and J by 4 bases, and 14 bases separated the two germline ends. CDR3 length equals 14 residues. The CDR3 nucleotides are TGCGCCAGCCGTCTGCCAGGGTCCACCGGGGAGCTGTTTTTT. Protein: CASRLPGSTGELFF.

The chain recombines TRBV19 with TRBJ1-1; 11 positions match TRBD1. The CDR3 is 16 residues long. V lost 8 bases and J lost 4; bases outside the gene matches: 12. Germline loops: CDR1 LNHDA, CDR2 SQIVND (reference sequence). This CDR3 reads CASRGGQGVFGTEAFF. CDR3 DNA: TGTGCCAGTCGAGGGGGACAGGGGGTTTTTGGCACTGAAGCTTTCTTT.

The CDR3 sequence: CASSSHRDRVEKLFF. The CDR3 region has the DNA TGTGCCAGCAGTTCCCACCGGGACAGGGTAGAAAAACTGTTTTTT. The chain recombines TRBV6-5 with TRBJ1-4, with 9 bases fitting TRBD1. V trimming: 4 bases; J trimming: 8 bases; junction bases outside the gene matches: 8. Per germline, CDR1 MNHEY and CDR2 SVGAGI. The CDR3 runs to 15 residues.

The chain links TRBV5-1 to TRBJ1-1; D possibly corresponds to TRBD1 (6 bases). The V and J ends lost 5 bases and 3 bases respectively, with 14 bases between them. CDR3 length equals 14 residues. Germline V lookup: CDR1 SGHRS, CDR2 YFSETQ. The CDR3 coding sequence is TGCGCCAGCAGGTTCGGACAGTCAGACACTGAAGCTTTCTTT. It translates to CASRFGQSDTEAFF.

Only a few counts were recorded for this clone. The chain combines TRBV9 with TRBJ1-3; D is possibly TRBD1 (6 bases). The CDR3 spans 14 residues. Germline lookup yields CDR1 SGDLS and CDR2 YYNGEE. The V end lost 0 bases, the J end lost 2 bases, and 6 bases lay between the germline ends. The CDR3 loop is CASSVAGAGNTIYF. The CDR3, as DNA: TGTGCCAGCAGCGTAGCAGGGGCTGGAAACACCATATATTTT.

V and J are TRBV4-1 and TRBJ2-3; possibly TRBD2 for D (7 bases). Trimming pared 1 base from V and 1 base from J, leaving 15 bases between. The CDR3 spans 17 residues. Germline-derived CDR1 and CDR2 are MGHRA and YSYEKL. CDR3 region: CASSQGLRGPRTDTQYF. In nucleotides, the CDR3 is TGCGCCAGCAGCCAAGGCCTGCGGGGGCCCCGCACAGATACGCAGTATTTT.

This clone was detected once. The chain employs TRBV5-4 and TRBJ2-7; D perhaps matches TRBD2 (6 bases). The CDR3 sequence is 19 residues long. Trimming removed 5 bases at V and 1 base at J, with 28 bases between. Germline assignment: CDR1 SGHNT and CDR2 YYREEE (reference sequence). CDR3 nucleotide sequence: TGTGCCAGCAGTTTGTCACCACTAGGTCGGGGGAAAGATTCCTACGAGCAGTACTTC. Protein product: CASSLSPLGRGKDSYEQYF.